This T cell receptor (beta chain) was recorded in a study of blood T cell repertoires in COVID-19 (dated by TCRdb to the early 2020s). For the study in its entirety: The collaborator samples originated in the United States, Italy and Spain and spanned the acute and convalescent phases of COVID-19. The prospective study material was composed of cDNA or gDNA derived from T cells, B-cell-depleted T cells, or PBMCs. Samples were obtained from the ongoing ImmuneRACE study (first 160 participants) and from 1,254 subjects provided by 6 global collaborators. A de-identified subject ID, COVID-19 status, age in years and sex were almost always included in the sample metadata. The dataset comprised deeply sampled blood TCRbeta repertoires from subjects exposed to, actively infected with, or recovered from COVID-19. A freely available public database, intended as a resource for researchers studying the immune response to SARS-CoV-2, is where the repertoires were released. Where HLA class I and class II types were available, the types were taken from metadata supplied by the sample provider, not from assay-based typing.

A few counts support this clone. Its specific antigen is unknown. Per-base quality was not reported, and no clone a single base away is much larger than it. TCRbeta CDR3 regions were amplified from genomic DNA using the immunoSEQ Assay, a bias-controlled multiplex PCR. Per the original workflow: Nucleated cell counts per sample were estimated from amplification of reference gene primers within the assay. To quantify the absolute abundance of each unique TCRbeta CDR3 rearrangement, sequence reads were collapsed and filtered. Productive Simpson clonality was computed per sample as the square root of Simpson's diversity index over productive rearrangements. The source is immuneACCESS, and TCRdb retained only in-frame sequences with V and J called. Part of the clones is not carried over; for the studies checked, unresolved V genes explain less than half of this, and the remainder is unexplained. From that table come the V and J calls and clone size; the DNA was used to work out D and trimming. Present in this sample are about 34,000 clones, 75% of which were seen just once. The top ten constitute roughly 14% of the sample.

Results and caveats for the whole study, not just this receptor: The quantity of clinical and demographic metadata differed by source and by participant and was supplied without curation.

Each collaborating institution followed its own protocols to collect whole blood in K2EDTA tubes. For TCRbeta analysis, collaborators shipped samples in one of three forms: frozen whole blood, isolated PBMCs, or DNA extracted from either of those sample types. Sequences SNHLY (CDR1) and FYNNEI (CDR2) are obtained from the germline V gene. The germline ends are 16 bases apart after V is trimmed by 4 bases and J by 9 bases. Including the terminal cysteine and phenylalanine, the CDR3 comprises 14 residues. The sequence is cut down to CDR3 DNA, 42 bases in frame from base 1. The sequenced sample was peripheral blood. This sequence uses TRBV2 and TRBJ2-1, with TRBD2 tentatively as D gene (8 bases match). This receptor was identified in a man aged 80 or over with active or convalescent COVID-19. Here the CDR3 is given as CASSGQGRGGEQFF. The nucleotides are TGTGCCAGCAGTGGACAGGGTCGGGGGGGTGAGCAGTTCTTC.